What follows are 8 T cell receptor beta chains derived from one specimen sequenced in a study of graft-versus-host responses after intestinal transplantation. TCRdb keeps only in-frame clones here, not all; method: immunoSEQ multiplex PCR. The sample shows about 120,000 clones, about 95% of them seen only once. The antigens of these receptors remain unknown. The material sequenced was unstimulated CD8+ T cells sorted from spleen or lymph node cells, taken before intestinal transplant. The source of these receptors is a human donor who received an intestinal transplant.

CDR3 nucleotides: TGTGCCAGCAGCCAAGGACGGGGAAGTAACAATGAGCAGTTCTTC. It translates to CASSQGRGSNNEQFF. This chain connects TRBV14 to TRBJ2-1; D might be TRBD2 (5 bases). Germline loops: CDR1 SGHDN, CDR2 FVKESK. CDR3 size: 15 residues. V lost 1 base to trimming and J lost 5 bases, with 12 bases between them.

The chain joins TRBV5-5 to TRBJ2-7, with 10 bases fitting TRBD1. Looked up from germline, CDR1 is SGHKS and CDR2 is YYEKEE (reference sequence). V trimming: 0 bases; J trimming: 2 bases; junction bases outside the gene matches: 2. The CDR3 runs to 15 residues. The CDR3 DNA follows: TGTGCCAGCAGCTTGGGACAGGGGGCAGCCTACGAGCAGTACTTC. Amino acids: CASSLGQGAAYEQYF.

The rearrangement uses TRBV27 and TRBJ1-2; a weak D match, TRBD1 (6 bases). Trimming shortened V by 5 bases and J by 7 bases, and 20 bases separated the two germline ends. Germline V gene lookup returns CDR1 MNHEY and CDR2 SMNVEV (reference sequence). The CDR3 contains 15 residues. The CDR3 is CASSPAIGGALGYTF. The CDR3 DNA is TGTGCCAGCAGTCCCGCGATTGGGGGGGCGCTTGGCTACACCTTC.

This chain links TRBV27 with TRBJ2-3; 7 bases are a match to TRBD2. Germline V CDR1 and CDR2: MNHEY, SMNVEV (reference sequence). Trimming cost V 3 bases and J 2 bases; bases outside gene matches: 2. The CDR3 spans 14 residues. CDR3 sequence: CASSLGGNTDTQYF. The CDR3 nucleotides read TGTGCCAGCAGTTTGGGGGGGAACACAGATACGCAGTATTTT.

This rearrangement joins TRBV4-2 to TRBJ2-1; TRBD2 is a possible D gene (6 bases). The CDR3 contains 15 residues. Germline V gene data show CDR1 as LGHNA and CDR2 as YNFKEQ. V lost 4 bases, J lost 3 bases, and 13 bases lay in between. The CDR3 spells CASSPRDPGYNEQFF. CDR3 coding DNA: TGTGCCAGCAGCCCGCGGGACCCCGGCTACAATGAGCAGTTCTTC.

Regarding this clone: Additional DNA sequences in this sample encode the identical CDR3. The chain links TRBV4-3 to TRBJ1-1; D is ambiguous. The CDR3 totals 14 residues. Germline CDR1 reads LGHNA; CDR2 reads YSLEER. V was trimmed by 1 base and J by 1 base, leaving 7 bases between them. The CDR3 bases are TGCGCCAGCAGCCAAGGAGGGAAGAACACTGAAGCTTTCTTT. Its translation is CASSQGGKNTEAFF.

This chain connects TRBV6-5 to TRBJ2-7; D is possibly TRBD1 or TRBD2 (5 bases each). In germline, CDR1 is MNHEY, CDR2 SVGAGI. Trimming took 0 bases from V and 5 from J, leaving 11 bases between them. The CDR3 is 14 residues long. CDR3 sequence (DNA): TGTGCCAGCAGTTACTCGAATAGGGGACACGAGCAGTACTTC. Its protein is CASSYSNRGHEQYF.

CDR3 sequence (DNA): TGTGCCAGCAGCCGTTCTTTTGGGACTGCAGTATGGGGCTACACCTTC. Protein: CASSRSFGTAVWGYTF. The J gene is TRBJ1-2, the V gene TRBV13, with D possibly matching TRBD1 (5 bases). The ends were cut back, 5 bases at V and 8 bases at J, with 24 bases in the middle. The CDR3 has 16 amino acids. Germline CDR1 PRHDT, CDR2 FYEKMQ (reference sequence).